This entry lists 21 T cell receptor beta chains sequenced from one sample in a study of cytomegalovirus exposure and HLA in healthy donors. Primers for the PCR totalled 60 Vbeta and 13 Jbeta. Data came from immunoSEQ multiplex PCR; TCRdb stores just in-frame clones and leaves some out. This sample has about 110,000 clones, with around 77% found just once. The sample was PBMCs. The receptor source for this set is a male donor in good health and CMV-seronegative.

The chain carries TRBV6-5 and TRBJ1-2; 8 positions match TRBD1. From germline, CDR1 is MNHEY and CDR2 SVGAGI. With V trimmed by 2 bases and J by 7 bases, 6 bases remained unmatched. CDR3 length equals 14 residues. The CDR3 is CASSYDRTGIGYTF. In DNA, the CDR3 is TGTGCCAGCAGTTACGACCGGACAGGGATTGGCTACACCTTC.

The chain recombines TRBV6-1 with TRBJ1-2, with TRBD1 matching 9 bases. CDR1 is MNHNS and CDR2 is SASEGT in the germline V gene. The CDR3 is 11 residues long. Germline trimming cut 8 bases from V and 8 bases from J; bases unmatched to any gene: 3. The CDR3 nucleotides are TGTGCCAGCGGGACAGGGTTCGGCTACACCTTC. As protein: CASGTGFGYTF.

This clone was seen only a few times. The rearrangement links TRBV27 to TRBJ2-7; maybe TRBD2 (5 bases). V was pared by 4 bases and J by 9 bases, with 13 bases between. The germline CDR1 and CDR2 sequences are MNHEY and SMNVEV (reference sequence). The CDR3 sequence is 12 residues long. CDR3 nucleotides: TGTGCCAGCAGTTCCGGCCTTGAGGGGCAGTACTTC. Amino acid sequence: CASSSGLEGQYF.

This CDR3 is CASSRYRTSLNEQYF. CDR3 DNA sequence: TGTGCCAGCAGCCGCTACCGGACTAGTTTAAACGAGCAGTACTTC. The chain couples TRBV11-2 to TRBJ2-7; 7 bases match TRBD2. There are 15 residues in the CDR3. V was clipped by 5 bases and J by 5 bases; unmatched bases: 12. Per germline, CDR1 SGHAT and CDR2 FQNNGV.

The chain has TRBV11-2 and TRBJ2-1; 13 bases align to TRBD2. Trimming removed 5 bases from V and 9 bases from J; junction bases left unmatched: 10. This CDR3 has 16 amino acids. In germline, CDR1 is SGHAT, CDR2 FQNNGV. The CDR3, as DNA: TGTGCCAGCAGCCCTACTAGCGGGAGGGCCATGAGTGAGCAGTTCTTC. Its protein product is CASSPTSGRAMSEQFF.

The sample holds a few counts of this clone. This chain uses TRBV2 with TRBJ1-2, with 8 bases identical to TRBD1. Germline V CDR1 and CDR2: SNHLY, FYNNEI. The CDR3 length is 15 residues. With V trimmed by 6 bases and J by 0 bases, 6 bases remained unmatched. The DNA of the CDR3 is TGTGCCAGCAGAAAACAGGGGGGAGCTAACTATGGCTACACCTTC. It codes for CASRKQGGANYGYTF.

The CDR3 region has the DNA TGTGCCAGCAGCTTTACAGGGAACACCGGGGAGCTGTTTTTT. Translating gives CASSFTGNTGELFF. The chain combines TRBV11-2 with TRBJ2-2; a possible D gene is TRBD1 (5 bases). The germline gives CDR1 SGHAT, CDR2 FQNNGV. V was cut by 3 bases and J by 1 base, with 6 bases left in between. CDR3 size: 14 residues.

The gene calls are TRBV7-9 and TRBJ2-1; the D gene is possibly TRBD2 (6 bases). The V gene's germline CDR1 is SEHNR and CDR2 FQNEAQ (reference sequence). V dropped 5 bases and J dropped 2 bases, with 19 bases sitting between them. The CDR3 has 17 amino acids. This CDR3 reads CASSTTLTRDPYNEQFF. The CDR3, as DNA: TGTGCCAGCAGCACGACCCTGACGCGGGACCCCTACAATGAGCAGTTCTTC.

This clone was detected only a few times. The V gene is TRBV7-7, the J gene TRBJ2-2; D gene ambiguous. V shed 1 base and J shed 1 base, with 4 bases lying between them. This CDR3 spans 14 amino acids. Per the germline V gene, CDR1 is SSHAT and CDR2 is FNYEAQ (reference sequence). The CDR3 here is CASSLVENTGELFF. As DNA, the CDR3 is TGTGCCAGCAGCTTAGTAGAGAACACCGGGGAGCTGTTTTTT.

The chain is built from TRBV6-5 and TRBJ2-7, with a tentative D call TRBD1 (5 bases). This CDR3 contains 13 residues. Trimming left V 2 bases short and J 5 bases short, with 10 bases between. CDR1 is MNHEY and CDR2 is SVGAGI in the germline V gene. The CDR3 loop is CASSYQKTDEQYF. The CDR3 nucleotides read TGTGCCAGCAGTTACCAAAAGACAGACGAGCAGTACTTC.

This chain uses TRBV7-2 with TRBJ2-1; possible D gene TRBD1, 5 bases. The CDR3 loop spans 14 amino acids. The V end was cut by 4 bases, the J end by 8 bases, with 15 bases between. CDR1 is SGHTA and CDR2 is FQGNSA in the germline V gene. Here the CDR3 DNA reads TGTGCCAGCAGCTCCCTTGGGGCGAACTATGAGCAGTTCTTC. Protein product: CASSSLGANYEQFF.

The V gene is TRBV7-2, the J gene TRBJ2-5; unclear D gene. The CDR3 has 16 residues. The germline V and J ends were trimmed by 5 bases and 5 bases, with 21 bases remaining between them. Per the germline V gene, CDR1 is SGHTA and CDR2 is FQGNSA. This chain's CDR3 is CASSIRRLNWAETQYF. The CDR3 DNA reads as TGTGCCAGCAGCATCCGCCGCCTGAACTGGGCGGAGACCCAGTACTTC.

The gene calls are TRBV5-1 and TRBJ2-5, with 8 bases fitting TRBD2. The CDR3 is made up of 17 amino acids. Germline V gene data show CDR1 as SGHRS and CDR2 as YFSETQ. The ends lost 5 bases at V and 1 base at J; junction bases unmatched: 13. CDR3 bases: TGCGCCAGCAGGATGGTTGGACTACTAGCGGTCCAAGAGACCCAGTACTTC. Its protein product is CASRMVGLLAVQETQYF.

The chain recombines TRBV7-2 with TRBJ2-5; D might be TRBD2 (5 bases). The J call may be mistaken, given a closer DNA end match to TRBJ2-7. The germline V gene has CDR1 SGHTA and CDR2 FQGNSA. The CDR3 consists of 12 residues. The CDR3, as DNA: TGTGCCAGCAGCTTAGGGGGAGACGAGCAGTACTTC. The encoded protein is CASSLGGDEQYF.

Here the CDR3 reads CASSLGDRGPLSYEQYF. The CDR3 DNA is TGTGCCAGCAGCTTGGGAGACAGGGGGCCCCTTTCCTACGAGCAGTACTTC. The V gene is TRBV7-9, the J gene TRBJ2-7; 10 nucleotides match TRBD1. The CDR3 is made up of 17 amino acids. Per germline, CDR1 SEHNR and CDR2 FQNEAQ (reference sequence). Unmatched junction bases numbered 9, after V lost 3 bases and J lost 1 base.

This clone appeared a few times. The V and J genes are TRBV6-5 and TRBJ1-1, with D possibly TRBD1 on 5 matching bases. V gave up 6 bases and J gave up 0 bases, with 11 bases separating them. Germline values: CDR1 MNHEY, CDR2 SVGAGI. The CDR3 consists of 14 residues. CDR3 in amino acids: CASRSGLLNTEAFF. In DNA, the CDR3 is TGTGCCAGCAGGTCAGGGCTTTTGAACACTGAAGCTTTCTTT.

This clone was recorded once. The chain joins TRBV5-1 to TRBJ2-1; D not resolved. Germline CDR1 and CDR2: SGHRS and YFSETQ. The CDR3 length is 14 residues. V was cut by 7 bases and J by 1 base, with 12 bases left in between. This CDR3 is CASSPPSSYNEQFF. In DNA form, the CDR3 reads TGCGCCAGCTCCCCCCCCAGTTCCTACAATGAGCAGTTCTTC.

CDR3 DNA: TGTGCCAGCACCCAACCGGGTAGGTTGACCTACGAGCAGTACTTC. Protein sequence: CASTQPGRLTYEQYF. This rearrangement joins TRBV6-1 to TRBJ2-7; D is ambiguous. Germline V gene sequence: CDR1 MNHNS, CDR2 SASEGT. V was cut by 7 bases and J by 2 bases, with 18 bases left in between. The CDR3 runs 15 residues.

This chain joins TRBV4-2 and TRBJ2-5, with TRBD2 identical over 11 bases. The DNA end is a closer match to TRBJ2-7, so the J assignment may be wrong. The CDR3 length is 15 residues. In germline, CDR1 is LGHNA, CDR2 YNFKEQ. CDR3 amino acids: CASSQSLAGVSEQYF. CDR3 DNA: TGTGCCAGCAGCCAATCACTAGCGGGAGTCTCCGAGCAGTACTTC.

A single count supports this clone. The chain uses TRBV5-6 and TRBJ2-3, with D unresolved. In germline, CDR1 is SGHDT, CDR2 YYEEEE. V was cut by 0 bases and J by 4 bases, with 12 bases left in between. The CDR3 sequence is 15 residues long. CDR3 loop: CASSLVTLTSDTQYF. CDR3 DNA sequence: TGTGCCAGCAGCTTGGTAACATTAACATCAGATACGCAGTATTTT.

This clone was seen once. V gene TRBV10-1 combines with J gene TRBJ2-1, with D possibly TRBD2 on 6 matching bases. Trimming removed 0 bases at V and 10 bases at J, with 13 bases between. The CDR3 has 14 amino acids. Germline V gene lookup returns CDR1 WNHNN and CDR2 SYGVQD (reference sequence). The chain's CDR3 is CASSESGGKREQFF. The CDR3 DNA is TGCGCCAGCAGTGAGTCTGGCGGGAAGCGGGAGCAGTTCTTC.